One sample yielded the 25 T cell receptor beta chains listed below, sequenced in a study of beta chain features in type 1 diabetes (dated by TCRdb to the late 2010s). The library was made by the immunoSEQ multiplex PCR assay. All of the isolated RNA was reverse transcribed with the High Capacity cDNA Reverse Transcription Kit, so expressed TCRB transcripts were sequenced. The table was pulled from immuneACCESS by TCRdb, which kept in-frame rearrangements only. Such tables lose some clones; where checked, under half of the loss comes from unresolved V genes, and the rest has no known cause. The sample records about 410,000 clones, around 14% of which are singletons. Less than 0.04% of the sample is taken by the ten largest. Source material: naive CD4+ T cells from blood. The sample's cell subset or site label, in plain terms: true naive CD4+ T cells. The receptor source for this set is a young man in good health.

The gene calls are TRBV4-3 and TRBJ1-3; D is uncertain. Trimming removed 0 bases at V and 4 bases at J, with 4 bases between. The CDR3 extends over 13 amino acids. Germline V lookup: CDR1 LGHNA, CDR2 YSLEER. The CDR3 protein is CASSQDPGNTIYF. The CDR3 DNA sequence: TGCGCCAGCAGCCAAGATCCCGGAAACACCATATATTTT.

This clone was counted once. The CDR3 reads CASSLAVRGAYEQYV. The CDR3 DNA reads TGTGCCAGCAGCTTAGCAGTGAGGGGGGCCTACGAGCAGTACGTC. The chain has TRBV7-6 and TRBJ2-7; tentatively, D is TRBD1 or TRBD2 (6 bases each). The germline V and J ends were trimmed by 0 bases and 2 bases, with 11 bases remaining between them. The CDR3 has 15 amino acids. Germline V gives CDR1 SGHVS, CDR2 FNYEAQ.

The chain's CDR3 is CASSFLQGRNIQYF. DNA for the CDR3: TGTGCCAGCAGCTTTTTACAGGGGCGGAACATTCAGTACTTC. The rearrangement uses TRBV7-9 and TRBJ2-4, with 7 bases identical to TRBD1. Looked up from germline, CDR1 is SEHNR and CDR2 is FQNEAQ (reference sequence). CDR3 size: 14 residues. V lost 3 bases, J lost 7 bases, and 6 bases stayed unmatched.

In its sample, this clone was seen a few times. The V gene is TRBV27, the J gene TRBJ2-1; D not resolved. Germline V gives CDR1 MNHEY, CDR2 SMNVEV (reference sequence). V dropped 5 bases and J dropped 6 bases, with 17 bases sitting between them. This CDR3 region has 15 residues. The CDR3 protein is CASSPPPGEANEQFF. The DNA of the CDR3 is TGTGCCAGCAGTCCCCCTCCTGGCGAGGCCAATGAGCAGTTCTTC.

This clone was seen a few times. At the DNA level, this CDR3 is encoded by other sequences in the same sample as well. The chain carries TRBV18 and TRBJ2-5, with unresolved D. This CDR3 has 11 amino acids. Germline loops: CDR1 KGHSH, CDR2 LQKENI. Trimming stripped 5 bases from V and 1 base from J, with 2 bases between. Here the CDR3 DNA reads TGTGCCAGCTCATTCCAAGAGACCCAGTACTTC. This translates into CASSFQETQYF.

V usage is TRBV29-1 and J usage is TRBJ1-3, with D possibly matching TRBD1 (5 bases). Germline V CDR1 and CDR2: SQVTM, ANQGSEA. There are 15 residues in the CDR3. Between the trimmed V and J ends, which lost 4 bases and 0 bases, there was a span of 13 bases. The CDR3 DNA follows: TGCAGCGTTGCCTATCAGGGACCCTCTGGAAACACCATATATTTT. It encodes CSVAYQGPSGNTIYF.

As to this clone: The DNA is omitted, as the CDR3 cannot be located on it reliably, and the CDR3 follows TCRdb's listing. The chain recombines TRBV12-5 with TRBJ2-1; the DNA was not used to check the table's D call, TRBD2. The CDR3 has 15 amino acids, counting both end residues. Germline lookup yields CDR1 LGHNT and CDR2 FRNRAP. This chain's CDR3 is CASGLVMGLFNEQFF.

There are a few counts of this clone. The chain uses TRBV18 and TRBJ1-1, with 9 bases lining up with TRBD1. The CDR3 covers 15 residues. CDR1 is KGHSH, CDR2 LQKENI, per germline. Trimming removed 0 bases from V and 1 base from J; junction bases left unmatched: 0. The CDR3: CASSPPTGGNTEAFF. CDR3 nucleotides: TGTGCCAGCTCACCACCGACAGGGGGGAACACTGAAGCTTTCTTT. Based on the CDR3 plus reference TRBV18 and TRBJ1-1, the full variable domain is NAGVMQNPRHLVRRRGQEARLRCSPMKGHSHVYWYRQLPEEGLKFMVYLQKENIIDESGMPKERFSAEFPKEGPSILRIQQVVRGDSAAYFCASSPPTGGNTEAFFGQGTRLTVV.

This clone came up a few times. The V and J genes are TRBV27 and TRBJ2-1; D is undetermined. Germline-derived CDR1 and CDR2 are MNHEY and SMNVEV (reference sequence). V was trimmed by 6 bases and J by 4 bases, leaving 10 bases between them. This CDR3 is 13 amino acids long. CDR3 sequence (DNA): TGTGCCAGCAGACCGGACGGGTACAATGAGCAGTTCTTC. Its translation: CASRPDGYNEQFF.

The chain employs TRBV28 and TRBJ2-1; D is possibly TRBD2 (6 bases). Looked up from germline, CDR1 is MDHEN and CDR2 is SYDVKM. This CDR3 contains 15 residues. V was shortened by 8 bases and J by 7 bases, with 21 bases between the two germline ends. The CDR3 DNA sequence: TGTGCCAGCCAAACAAAGGACCCCGCGGGAAATGAGCAGTTCTTC. It encodes CASQTKDPAGNEQFF.

This clone was recorded a few times. CDR3 loop: CASSEALRTSGANVLTF. In nucleotides, the CDR3 is TGTGCCAGCAGTGAAGCCTTACGTACCTCTGGGGCCAACGTCCTGACTTTC. The chain joins TRBV6-1 to TRBJ2-6; D gene uncertain. V gave up 0 bases and J gave up 0 bases, with 9 bases separating them. Germline lookup yields CDR1 MNHNS and CDR2 SASEGT. The CDR3 sequence is 17 residues long.

J is TRBJ2-7 and V is TRBV23-1; tentative D call: TRBD1 (5 bases). TRBV23-1 has ORF status, its function being uncertain. The CDR3 covers 18 residues. V dropped 3 bases and J dropped 4 bases, with 25 bases sitting between them. CDR3 sequence (DNA): TGCGCCAGCAGTCAGCCTTCATGTGCTAGTAGGGGTTTTTACGAGCAGTACTTC. Encoded protein: CASSQPSCASRGFYEQYF.

The chain links TRBV7-8 to TRBJ2-7; D perhaps matches TRBD1 (5 bases). This CDR3 has 15 residues. Looked up from germline, CDR1 is SGHVS and CDR2 is FQNEAQ. V lost 5 bases to trimming and J lost 2 bases, with 16 bases between them. The CDR3 nucleotides read TGTGCCAGCAGCCTTACGCCAGGGCCACCCTACGAGCAGTACTTC. This translates into CASSLTPGPPYEQYF.

The gene calls are TRBV30 and TRBJ1-2, with no clear D. Trimming took off 0 bases at V and 4 bases at J, with 9 bases between the two ends. Per germline, CDR1 GTSNPN and CDR2 SVGIG (reference sequence). The CDR3 covers 13 residues. The CDR3 DNA reads TGTGCCTGGAGTGTTGGAAGGTTCTATGGCTACACCTTC. It is translated as CAWSVGRFYGYTF. Drawing the rest from reference TRBV30 and TRBJ1-2, the complete variable domain is SQTIHQWPATLVQPVGSPLSLECTVEGTSNPNLYWYRQAAGRGLQLLFYSVGIGQISSEVPQNLSASRPQDRQFILSSKKLLLSDSGFYLCAWSVGRFYGYTFGSGTRLTVV.

In its sample, this clone was seen many times. The junction differs from germline at one of its ends, possibly a read error. V and J are TRBV7-9 and TRBJ2-1; 13 bases align to TRBD2. The V gene's germline CDR1 is SEHNR and CDR2 FQNEAQ (reference sequence). The CDR3 contains 13 residues. This CDR3 reads CASSPTGLAGRIF. In DNA, the CDR3 is TGTGCCAGCAGCCCCACGGGACTAGCGGGAAGGATCTTC.

There are a few counts of this clone. The chain combines TRBV7-2 with TRBJ2-1, with 12 bases that match TRBD2. CDR3 size: 13 residues. V dropped 10 bases and J dropped 8; count of bases not matched to a gene: 6. Germline V gene lookup returns CDR1 SGHTA and CDR2 FQGNSA. DNA of the CDR3: TGTGCCACCCTTCGACTAGCGGGAGATGAGCAGTTCTTC. It codes for CATLRLAGDEQFF.

Only a few counts were recorded for this clone. This chain joins TRBV6-5 and TRBJ2-1, with no clear D. V gave up 4 bases and J gave up 6 bases, with 4 bases separating them. This CDR3 contains 11 residues. The germline V gene has CDR1 MNHEY and CDR2 SVGAGI. Here the CDR3 DNA reads TGTGCCAGCAGTTGGAGCAATGAGCAGTTCTTC. Translating gives CASSWSNEQFF.

This clone was observed at least ten times. V gene TRBV2 combines with J gene TRBJ2-7, with 8 bases identical to TRBD1. Germline loops: CDR1 SNHLY, CDR2 FYNNEI. The CDR3 consists of 14 residues. V lost 7 bases, J lost 0 bases, and 5 bases stayed unmatched. The CDR3 DNA is TGTGCCAGCAATGGACAGGGTAGCTCCTACGAGCAGTACTTC. It yields the protein CASNGQGSSYEQYF.

CDR3 amino acids: CSGGQGSSGANVLTF. The DNA of the CDR3 is TGCAGCGGCGGACAGGGGAGCTCTGGGGCCAACGTCCTGACTTTC. The chain combines TRBV29-1 with TRBJ2-6; TRBD1 agrees at 9 bases. CDR3 length equals 15 residues. The V segment lost 7 bases and the J segment 0 bases; nucleotides outside the gene matches: 4. The germline gives CDR1 SQVTM, CDR2 ANQGSEA.

CDR3 nucleotide sequence: TGTGCCAGCAGCTTATCTTCCGGGGTGGATACGCAGTATTTT. It yields the protein CASSLSSGVDTQYF. This rearrangement joins TRBV7-2 to TRBJ2-3, with D tentatively TRBD2 (5 bases). Germline CDR1 and CDR2: SGHTA and FQGNSA. This CDR3 comprises 14 residues. Deletions cut 2 bases from V and 6 bases from J, with 12 bases between.

This chain uses TRBV9 with TRBJ2-3, with 8 bases that match TRBD2. This CDR3 region has 16 residues. The J segment lost 1 base and the V segment lost 2 bases, leaving 6 bases of the junction unmatched. Germline V gives CDR1 SGDLS, CDR2 YYNGEE. CDR3 sequence (DNA): TGTGCCAGCAGCGTTACCGGGACTAGACGCACAGATACGCAGTATTTT. Translated, it gives CASSVTGTRRTDTQYF.

This clone has just one count. This chain connects TRBV7-9 to TRBJ2-5, with D possibly called TRBD1 or TRBD2 (5 bases each). Per the germline V gene, CDR1 is SEHNR and CDR2 is FQNEAQ (reference sequence). CDR3 size: 15 residues. Trimming removed 0 bases from V and 4 bases from J, with 12 bases in between. The DNA for the CDR3 is TGTGCCAGCAGCTTAGCGGGGGACGCCAGAGAGACCCAGTACTTC. Translated, it gives CASSLAGDARETQYF.

This clone was counted a few times. The genes are TRBV30 and TRBJ2-5, with D perhaps matching TRBD1 or TRBD2 (5 bases each). V was trimmed by 4 bases and J by 3 bases, leaving 15 bases between them. The V gene's germline CDR1 is GTSNPN and CDR2 SVGIG (reference sequence). The CDR3 length is 14 residues. The CDR3 sequence is CAWNPGRDKETQYF. The CDR3 DNA reads as TGTGCCTGGAACCCGGGACGGGATAAAGAGACCCAGTACTTC.

This clone was seen more than once but under ten times. CDR3 protein: CASSAYAGAGETQYF. The CDR3 DNA follows: TGTGCCAGCAGCGCCTACGCGGGGGCCGGTGAGACCCAGTACTTC. The chain uses TRBV9 and TRBJ2-5, with D tentatively TRBD2 (7 bases). CDR1 is SGDLS, CDR2 YYNGEE, per germline. Trimming took 3 bases from V and 5 from J, leaving 17 bases between them. The CDR3 contains 15 residues.

This clone appeared a few times. V is TRBV5-6 and J is TRBJ2-1, with 9 bases that match TRBD1. CDR1 SGHDT and CDR2 YYEEEE come from the germline V gene. This CDR3 is built from 16 residues. V was pared by 2 bases and J by 7 bases, with 10 bases of the junction left unmatched. The CDR3 DNA reads as TGTGCCAGCAGCTTTAGGTTTGGGACAGGGTGGAATGAGCAGTTCTTC. Translation gives CASSFRFGTGWNEQFF. Looking up the rest from reference TRBV5-6 and TRBJ2-1 gives the full variable domain: DAGVTQSPTHLIKTRGQQVTLRCSPKSGHDTVSWYQQALGQGPQFIFQYYEEEERQRGNFPDRFSGHQFPNYSSELNVNALLLGDSALYLCASSFRFGTGWNEQFFGPGTRLTVL.